The rows below give T cell receptor beta chains drawn from one sample of a study of T cells after posttransplantation cyclophosphamide. The table came from immunoSEQ multiplex PCR; TCRdb's copy has only in-frame clones and leaves some out. The data hold about 52,000 clones, with 94% observed a single time. What was sequenced was PBMCs. These receptors originate from a woman in her twenties or thirties in good health and a related stem cell transplant donor. Each CDR3 is given with its conserved first and last residue.

j_call v_call cdr3_aa
TRBJ1-6 TRBV28 CASSFWAGGSPLHF
TRBJ2-7 TRBV6-1 CASKTGSSYEQYF
TRBJ1-1 TRBV6-1 CASSIQGAGTEAFF
TRBJ2-2 TRBV18 CASSPPSGVNTGELFF
TRBJ2-7 TRBV29-1 CSVEYPGAYEQYF
TRBJ2-5 TRBV7-9 CASSSRSGGAETQYF
TRBJ1-5 TRBV7-9 CASSFAQGYSNQPQHF
TRBJ1-1 TRBV10-3 CAIGGGRNTEAFF
TRBJ1-1 TRBV5-5 CASSSEVSDTEAFF
TRBJ2-1 TRBV29-1 CSARDRARNEQFF
TRBJ2-4 TRBV30 CAWGPRQALNF
TRBJ1-5 TRBV19 CASSFGHFSNQPQHF
TRBJ1-3 TRBV9 CASSPRRGSGNTIYF
TRBJ1-3 TRBV6-5 CASSYSRRRDTIYF
TRBJ2-1 TRBV7-9 CASSLRIRGEQFF
TRBJ2-3 TRBV27 CASSPPGDTDTQYF
TRBJ2-6 TRBV4-3 CASSQETGSGANVLTF
TRBJ2-7 TRBV6-1 CASSDESGGGYEQYF
TRBJ1-5 TRBV15 CATSTRTAPNQPQHF
TRBJ2-1 TRBV27 CASSSDRGHEQFF
TRBJ1-2 TRBV28 CASSQTGITYGYTF
TRBJ1-5 TRBV19 CASKERGNQPQHF
TRBJ2-3 TRBV29-1 CSVDVRQSTDTQYF
TRBJ2-7 TRBV29-1 CSVEVGGREQYF
TRBJ1-1 TRBV7-2 CASSLVPGNTEAFF
TRBJ1-2 TRBV28 CASSRTGWGGYTF